This T cell receptor beta chain was captured in a study of early T cells in non-severe SARS-CoV-2 infection. Unique molecular identifiers were affixed to single, distinct cDNA molecules. TCRdb passed the 5' RACE reads through MiXCR, listing each CDR3 protein once. The sample lists just under 65,000 distinct CDR3 sequences; approximately 6.1% were seen once. This clonotype was observed at least ten times. In germline, CDR1 is MNHEY, CDR2 SVGEGT. Trimming left V 0 bases short and J 1 base short, with 7 bases between. There are 14 residues in the CDR3. The rearrangement links TRBV6-2 or TRBV6-3 to TRBJ2-7, with D hard to call. The clonotype originates from an adult who was a healthcare worker with PCR-confirmed SARS-CoV-2 infection or an uninfected control (not recorded which). Sample: whole blood, taken at baseline. CDR3 nucleotide sequence: TGTGCCAGCAGTTACTCGGGCAGATCCTACGAGCAGTACTTC. Amino acids: CASSYSGRSYEQYF.